The T cell receptor (beta chain) under discussion was sequenced for a study of T cell repertoires in cytomegalovirus infection (dated by TCRdb to between 2018 and 2020). With regard to the full study: Donor HLA type was relevant to the analysis, as public TCR beta signatures indicated carriage of CMV infection together with the matching HLA type.

Summary of the overall study and its limitations: The ex vivo response was dominated by HLA-C-restricted CMV-specific TCR beta clonotypes, and the single most frequent clonotype in two of eight donors was supplied by these HLA-C-restricted clonotypes. Carriers of CMV infection plus the relevant HLA type were discriminated by the cumulative frequency of public TCR beta family members in the study cohort and in an independent roughly 320-donor cohort.

As regards this clonotype: Its antigen is currently not known. Base-call qualities are not available, and no considerably larger clone is one nucleotide away.

V is trimmed back by 6 bases and J by 1 base, and the junction contains 8 bases that no gene match accounts for. The germline V gene yields MDHEN for CDR1 and SYDVKM for CDR2. The cysteine opens and the phenylalanine closes a CDR3 of 16 amino acids. The only DNA kept is the CDR3, 48 bases in frame from the first base. Sequencing used an Illumina HiSeq 1500. In-frame beta chains were kept once TCRdb had trimmed the public reads at Q25 with fastp and called clones with MiXCR. Each entry merges the rows of one CDR3 protein and shows their most common DNA and genes. This sample has some 320,000 distinct CDR3 sequences in its table, and roughly 9.5% of those were observed once. The ten top clones hold about 4.5% of the sample.

The chain is encoded by TRBV28 joined to TRBJ1-3; TRBD1 aligns with 8 central bases. Sequencing was performed on PBMCs. This TCR came from a human donor in good health (CMV status not recorded). Some clones in this sample may be carry-over from other donors' samples. The nucleotides read TGTGCCAGCAGCCAACCCCAGGGGGCGTCTGGAAACACCATATATTTT. Translated, this gives CASSQPQGASGNTIYF. The reference TRBV28 and TRBJ1-3 proteins fill in what lies around the CDR3, so the full variable domain reads DVKVTQSSRYLVKRTGEKVFLECVQDMDHENMFWYRQDPGLGLRLIYFSYDVKMKEKGDIPEGYSVSREKKERFSLILESASTNQTSMYLCASSQPQGASGNTIYFGEGSWLTVV.